One and the same sample provided the 15 T cell receptor beta chains below, sequenced in a study of type 1 regulatory T cells. TCRdb re-called the reads with MiXCR, one entry per CDR3 protein. The table lists roughly 40,000 distinct CDR3 sequences, 10% to 15% of them singletons, with around 8% in the top ten. Their cognate antigens are unknown. The sequencing sample was made of cultured non-Tr1 T cells, either the whole culture or a sorted T cell fraction (not recorded which). The source is a human donor in good health.

The V gene is TRBV20-1, the J gene TRBJ1-5, with a tentative D call TRBD1 (5 bases). The CDR3 is 12 residues long. Germline CDR1 is DFQATT and CDR2 is SNEGSKA (reference sequence). The germline V and J ends were trimmed by 6 bases and 3 bases, with 9 bases remaining between them. CDR3 in amino acids: CSAGHINQPQHF. Here the CDR3 DNA reads TGCAGTGCAGGACACATCAATCAGCCCCAGCATTTT.

This clonotype was recorded at least ten times. The V and J genes are TRBV20-1 and TRBJ2-5; 12 bases are a match to TRBD2. Germline V gene lookup returns CDR1 DFQATT and CDR2 SNEGSKA (reference sequence). J was trimmed by 4 bases and V by 4 bases; bases with no gene match: 13. The CDR3 length is 17 residues. CDR3 DNA sequence: TGCAGTGCTAATGGGGGGACCCGACTAGCGGGAGTAGAGACCCAGTACTTC. It yields the protein CSANGGTRLAGVETQYF.

This clonotype showed up many times. The chain recombines TRBV5-1 with TRBJ1-6, with TRBD1 matching 7 bases. V lost 4 bases and J lost 8; bases outside the gene matches: 12. The germline V gene encodes CDR1 SGHRS and CDR2 YFSETQ. The CDR3 totals 16 residues. In nucleotides, the CDR3 is TGCGCCAGCAGCGATAAGACCAGGGGGGGGGATTCACCCCTCCACTTT. It specifies CASSDKTRGGDSPLHF. Together with reference TRBV5-1 and TRBJ1-6, the CDR3 gives the full variable domain: KAGVTQTPRYLIKTRGQQVTLSCSPISGHRSVSWYQQTPGQGLQFLFEYFSETQRNKGNFPGRFSGRQFSNSRSEMNVSTLELGDSALYLCASSDKTRGGDSPLHFGNGTRLTVT.

This clonotype was detected a few times. The V call is TRBV20-1, the J call TRBJ1-6; unclear D gene. Germline CDR1 DFQATT, CDR2 SNEGSKA (reference sequence). This CDR3 spans 13 amino acids. V gave up 3 bases and J gave up 10 bases, with 13 bases separating them. The CDR3 bases are TGCAGTGCTAGTAACGATCTTGGGTCACCCCTCCACTTT. Protein product: CSASNDLGSPLHF.

This clonotype was found a few times. This rearrangement joins TRBV5-1 to TRBJ2-7, with TRBD1 matching over 9 bases. The CDR3 has 17 amino acids. The V segment lost 2 bases and the J segment 7 bases; nucleotides outside the gene matches: 16. CDR1 is SGHRS, CDR2 YFSETQ, per germline. This CDR3 is CASSLPTTPGTGSEQYF. The CDR3 nucleotides are TGCGCCAGCAGCTTACCCACGACTCCCGGGACAGGGTCGGAGCAGTACTTC. The whole variable domain, remainder taken from reference TRBV5-1 and TRBJ2-7, is KAGVTQTPRYLIKTRGQQVTLSCSPISGHRSVSWYQQTPGQGLQFLFEYFSETQRNKGNFPGRFSGRQFSNSRSEMNVSTLELGDSALYLCASSLPTTPGTGSEQYFGPGTRLTVT.

Ten or more counts support this clonotype. This sequence joins TRBV5-1 and TRBJ2-3; perhaps TRBD2 as D (5 bases). CDR1 and CDR2 from the germline V gene are SGHRS and YFSETQ. Trimming pared 0 bases from V and 2 bases from J, leaving 10 bases between. The CDR3 contains 15 residues. CDR3 DNA sequence: TGCGCCAGCAGCTTGGCTGGAGCGGCCACAGATACGCAGTATTTT. Its protein is CASSLAGAATDTQYF.

Many counts were recorded for this clonotype. The chain carries TRBV24-1 and TRBJ1-1; tentative D call: TRBD1 (5 bases). Between the trimmed V and J ends, which lost 6 bases and 12 bases, there was a span of 16 bases. CDR1 is KGHDR and CDR2 is SFDVKD in the germline V gene. The CDR3 consists of 12 residues. CDR3 residues: CATSLPGGATFF. As DNA, the CDR3 is TGTGCCACCAGTCTCCCAGGAGGGGCGACTTTCTTT.

This clonotype was observed many times. V and J are TRBV7-2 and TRBJ2-1; TRBD1 matches 7 bases. CDR1 and CDR2 from the germline V gene are SGHTA and FQGNSA. This CDR3 has 12 amino acids. V shed 5 bases, J shed 10 bases, and the junction held 5 bases outside the gene matches. The CDR3 nucleotides are TGTGCCAGCAGCCCCTGGGACAGAGAGCAGTTCTTC. Amino acid sequence: CASSPWDREQFF.

This clonotype was detected ten times or more. The rearrangement links TRBV12-3 or TRBV12-4 to TRBJ2-1; 7 bases fit TRBD2. J gave up 10 bases and V 0 bases, and 6 bases lay outside the gene matches. This CDR3 is built from 14 residues. The CDR3 DNA follows: TGTGCCAGCAGTTTAGCGAGAGATAGCGGGGAGCAGTTCTTC. Protein sequence: CASSLARDSGEQFF.

Details on this clonotype: A read error may explain this, as a much larger clone is one base away. The chain joins TRBV2 to TRBJ1-5, with TRBD1 matching over 8 bases. Looked up from germline, CDR1 is SNHLY and CDR2 is FYNNEI. The CDR3 contains 16 residues. J gave up 2 bases and V 4 bases, and 7 bases lay outside the gene matches. The CDR3 DNA is TGTGCCAGCAGTGGAGGCAGGGGGCTGGGCAATCAGCCCCAGCATTTT. Translated, it gives CASSGGRGLGNQPQHF.

This clonotype was counted at least ten times. CDR3 residues: CASSQGGWNSPLHF. The CDR3 DNA reads TGTGCCAGCAGCCAGGGGGGCTGGAATTCACCCCTCCACTTT. V gene TRBV7-9 combines with J gene TRBJ1-6, with 7 positions matching TRBD1. Germline V gene lookup returns CDR1 SEHNR and CDR2 FQNEAQ (reference sequence). With 5 bases clipped from V and 7 bases from J, the junction kept 5 bases outside the gene matches. The CDR3 runs to 14 residues.

The chain links TRBV20-1 to TRBJ2-3, with a weak D call TRBD2 (6 bases). This CDR3 region has 12 residues. The germline CDR1 and CDR2 sequences are DFQATT and SNEGSKA (reference sequence). V lost 7 bases and J lost 3, with 11 bases in between. The CDR3 coding sequence is TGCAGTGTGATGGGGGGTACAGATACGCAGTATTTT. It specifies CSVMGGTDTQYF.

The table lists this clonotype with a few counts. This chain joins TRBV27 and TRBJ2-1, with TRBD2 matching 8 bases. Germline V gives CDR1 MNHEY, CDR2 SMNVEV (reference sequence). The CDR3 loop spans 15 amino acids. The ends lost 9 bases at V and 3 bases at J; junction bases unmatched: 10. The CDR3 loop is CASKGSSGIYNEQFF. The CDR3 DNA reads TGTGCCAGTAAGGGAAGTAGCGGGATCTACAATGAGCAGTTCTTC.

In this sample, this clonotype turned up many times. The chain couples TRBV29-1 to TRBJ1-3; D gene uncertain. V was cut by 5 bases and J by 0 bases, with 8 bases left in between. Germline assignment: CDR1 SQVTM and CDR2 ANQGSEA. There are 13 residues in the CDR3. CDR3 sequence (DNA): TGCAGCGTTATGGGTTACTCTGGAAACACCATATATTTT. Translation gives CSVMGYSGNTIYF.

This clonotype turned up a few times. This chain links TRBV20-1 with TRBJ1-6; TRBD1 is a possible D gene (6 bases). Looked up from germline, CDR1 is DFQATT and CDR2 is SNEGSKA (reference sequence). V lost 5 bases and J 0 bases, leaving 11 bases between the germline ends. CDR3 length: 15 residues. The CDR3 DNA reads TGCAGTGCTCGACAGGACAGCTCCTATAATTCACCCCTCCACTTT. This codes for CSARQDSSYNSPLHF.